These 14 T cell receptor beta chains share one sample of origin, sequenced in a study of blood T cell repertoires in COVID-19. Profiled with immunoSEQ multiplex PCR; TCRdb holds only in-frame clones, not every one. The table lists 160,000 or so clones, approximately 85% of them singletons, with more than 6.5% in the top ten. The sample taken for sequencing was peripheral blood. The receptors come from a woman aged 60-75 years with COVID-19, enrolled during active disease.

The chain links TRBV5-5 to TRBJ2-4; D remains ambiguous. V lost 0 bases to trimming and J lost 11 bases, with 12 bases between them. Germline V gene data show CDR1 as SGHKS and CDR2 as YYEKEE (reference sequence). The CDR3 contains 13 residues. The CDR3 DNA reads TGTGCCAGCAGCTTGGGTACGGTAACGGTTCAGTACTTC. Translating it yields CASSLGTVTVQYF. The variable domain in full, completed from reference TRBV5-5 and TRBJ2-4, reads DAGVTQSPTHLIKTRGQQVTLRCSPISGHKSVSWYQQVLGQGPQFIFQYYEKEERGRGNFPDRFSARQFPNYSSELNVNALLLGDSALYLCASSLGTVTVQYFGAGTRLSVL.

The chain combines TRBV5-8 with TRBJ2-5; D not certain. The CDR3 extends over 13 amino acids. The germline V and J ends were trimmed by 3 bases and 7 bases, with 13 bases remaining between them. Looked up from germline, CDR1 is SGHTS and CDR2 is YDEGEE. DNA for the CDR3: TGTGCCAGCAGCTCTGAATTACCGGGGACCCAGTACTTC. Its protein is CASSSELPGTQYF. Full variable domain (remainder filled in from reference TRBV5-8 and TRBJ2-5): EAGVTQSPTHLIKTRGQQATLRCSPISGHTSVYWYQQALGLGLQFLLWYDEGEERNRGNFPPRFSGRQFPNYSSELNVNALELEDSALYLCASSSELPGTQYFGPGTRLLVL.

This sequence joins TRBV5-1 and TRBJ2-7, with TRBD1 matching over 10 bases. The CDR3 totals 15 residues. The junction had 4 bases not matched to a gene; V was cut back by 0 bases and J by 4 bases. The germline gives CDR1 SGHRS, CDR2 YFSETQ. CDR3 residues: CASSLGGQGWYEQYF. As DNA, the CDR3 is TGCGCCAGCAGCTTGGGGGGACAGGGGTGGTACGAGCAGTACTTC.

The chain carries TRBV18 and TRBJ2-7; perhaps TRBD1 as D (6 bases). The CDR3 has 17 amino acids. The germline gives CDR1 KGHSH, CDR2 LQKENI. Trimming shortened V by 2 bases and J by 0 bases, and 17 bases separated the two germline ends. The CDR3 coding sequence is TGTGCCAGCTCACCATTATTCCAGGACAGTCGCTCCTACGAGCAGTACTTC. This gives the protein CASSPLFQDSRSYEQYF.

The gene calls are TRBV9 and TRBJ2-2; D perhaps matches TRBD1 (5 bases). Germline assignment: CDR1 SGDLS and CDR2 YYNGEE. This CDR3 has 15 residues. Between the trimmed V and J ends, which lost 0 bases and 6 bases, there was a span of 12 bases. The CDR3 reads CASSVDDSGAGELFF. CDR3 DNA: TGTGCCAGCAGCGTAGATGACAGTGGGGCCGGGGAGCTGTTTTTT.

The chain carries TRBV18 and TRBJ1-1; possible D gene TRBD1, 6 bases. There are 14 residues in the CDR3. V lost 3 bases and J lost 7, with 15 bases in between. CDR1 is KGHSH, CDR2 LQKENI, per germline. CDR3 sequence (DNA): TGTGCCAGCTCACCCGAGGGGGGGATAGGTGAAGCTTTCTTT. Translating it yields CASSPEGGIGEAFF. The whole variable domain, remainder taken from reference TRBV18 and TRBJ1-1, is NAGVMQNPRHLVRRRGQEARLRCSPMKGHSHVYWYRQLPEEGLKFMVYLQKENIIDESGMPKERFSAEFPKEGPSILRIQQVVRGDSAAYFCASSPEGGIGEAFFGQGTRLTVV.

The chain employs TRBV19 and TRBJ1-4; TRBD1 agrees at 7 bases. There are 16 residues in the CDR3. The germline gives CDR1 LNHDA, CDR2 SQIVND (reference sequence). Unmatched junction bases numbered 11, after V lost 2 bases and J lost 8 bases. This CDR3 reads CASSIRTTGRREKLFF. CDR3 DNA sequence: TGTGCCAGTAGTATAAGGACGACAGGGCGGAGGGAAAAACTGTTTTTT.

Only a few counts were recorded for this clone. The chain recombines TRBV11-3 with TRBJ2-5; TRBD1 matches 7 bases. The V gene's germline CDR1 is SGHNT and CDR2 YENEEA. Trimming removed 5 bases from V and 5 bases from J; junction bases left unmatched: 11. This CDR3 has 15 residues. CDR3 sequence: CASSQRQGDRETQYF. DNA of the CDR3: TGTGCCAGCAGCCAAAGACAGGGTGACCGGGAGACCCAGTACTTC.

The chain recombines TRBV28 with TRBJ1-4; TRBD1 matches at 8 bases. The CDR3 extends over 13 amino acids. V trimming: 6 bases; J trimming: 10 bases; junction bases outside the gene matches: 7. The germline V gene has CDR1 MDHEN and CDR2 SYDVKM. The CDR3 reads CASSFAGTGKLFF. CDR3 DNA: TGTGCCAGCAGCTTTGCCGGGACAGGAAAACTGTTTTTT.

The chain joins TRBV6-1 to TRBJ2-7; a possible D gene is TRBD2 (6 bases). V was trimmed by 2 bases and J by 6 bases, leaving 11 bases between them. Germline assignment: CDR1 MNHNS and CDR2 SASEGT. The CDR3 runs 13 residues. The CDR3 here is CASSERAGGEQYV. The CDR3 DNA sequence: TGTGCCAGCAGTGAACGGGCCGGGGGCGAGCAGTACGTC.

This clone occurred once. V gene TRBV5-4 combines with J gene TRBJ2-5, with a weak D call TRBD1 (6 bases). V lost 4 bases and J lost 1, with 17 bases in between. Germline loops: CDR1 SGHNT, CDR2 YYREEE (reference sequence). CDR3 length equals 16 residues. CDR3 amino acids: CASSLPRPRGQETQYF. Written as DNA, the CDR3 is TGTGCCAGCAGCCTACCTAGGCCCAGGGGCCAAGAGACCCAGTACTTC. The full variable domain, in which reference TRBV5-4 and TRBJ2-5 provide the parts outside the CDR3, is ETGVTQSPTHLIKTRGQQVTLRCSSQSGHNTVSWYQQALGQGPQFIFQYYREEENGRGNFPPRFSGLQFPNYSSELNVNALELDDSALYLCASSLPRPRGQETQYFGPGTRLLVL.

This clone has just one count. The gene calls are TRBV19 and TRBJ2-6; the match to TRBD1 covers 9 bases. Germline V gene lookup returns CDR1 LNHDA and CDR2 SQIVND (reference sequence). The junction had 10 bases not matched to a gene; V was cut back by 5 bases and J by 2 bases. This CDR3 is 18 amino acids long. Written as DNA, the CDR3 is TGTGCCAGTAGTCTTTCGGGACAGGGAAACGCTGGGGCCAACGTCCTGACTTTC. Residues: CASSLSGQGNAGANVLTF.

Ten or more counts support this clone. CDR3 sequence reads: CASSYSELLADTQYF. DNA for the CDR3: TGTGCCAGCAGTTACTCGGAGCTTCTCGCAGATACGCAGTATTTT. The V call is TRBV6-2 or TRBV6-3, the J call TRBJ2-3; D ambiguous. V dropped 0 bases and J dropped 4 bases, with 11 bases sitting between them. This CDR3 comprises 15 residues. Germline CDR1 and CDR2: MNHEY and SVGEGT.

J is TRBJ2-2 and V is TRBV6-1; 7 bases agree with TRBD1. This CDR3 has 16 amino acids. The V segment lost 4 bases and the J segment 4 bases; nucleotides outside the gene matches: 9. Germline assignment: CDR1 MNHNS and CDR2 SASEGT. The CDR3 sequence: CASSALRTGFTGELFF. The CDR3 region has the DNA TGTGCCAGCAGTGCCCTTCGGACAGGATTCACCGGGGAGCTGTTTTTT.